These T cell receptor beta chains were read from a single sample in a study of blood T cell repertoires in COVID-19. Assay: immunoSEQ multiplex PCR; the TCRdb copy retains only in-frame clones and omits some. The repertoire holds about 140,000 clones, 75% to 90% seen once, with about 4.2% in the top ten. Sequenced: peripheral blood. The receptors were gathered from a woman of 80 years or more with acute or convalescent COVID-19. Both conserved end residues are part of each CDR3. A D gene is named only where the DNA matches it firmly. A row's size may be missing; if present it is once, few, many or a size class.

cdr3_nt	cdr3_aa	clone_size	v_call	d_call	j_call
TGTGCCAGCAGGGAGGGGACAGTACCGTTTAATTCACCCCTCCACTTT	CASREGTVPFNSPLHF	once	TRBV11-2	TRBD1	TRBJ1-6
TGTGCCAGCAGCTTACCCGGCGACAGTCGGCCCCTCCACTTT	CASSLPGDSRPLHF	.	TRBV11-2	.	TRBJ1-6
TGCAGCGCCACCCCGGACTTCGGGTCGGCGACCCAGTACTTC	CSATPDFGSATQYF	.	TRBV29-1	.	TRBJ2-5
TGTGCCAGCAGCCCCACGACTAGCGGGAGGAGGGATGAGCAGTTCTTC	CASSPTTSGRRDEQFF	once	TRBV13	TRBD2	TRBJ2-1
TGTGCCAGCAGCCCTGGGCGGGGGGCTGAAGCTTTCTTT	CASSPGRGAEAFF	few	TRBV7-9	.	TRBJ1-1
TGCGCCAGCAGCCAAAGTACTAGCGGGACGTCCTACAATGAGCAGTTCTTC	CASSQSTSGTSYNEQFF	.	TRBV4-1	TRBD2	TRBJ2-1
TGTGCCAGCAGCGTAGCGGACAGGGGGACAGATACGCAGTATTTT	CASSVADRGTDTQYF	.	TRBV9	TRBD1	TRBJ2-3
TGCGCCAGCACTACAGGCGAAAGCTCCTATAATTCACCCCTCCACTTT	CASTTGESSYNSPLHF	.	TRBV5-1	.	TRBJ1-6
TGTGCCAGCAGTGAAGAATGGGGACAGGACGCCGAGCAGTACTTC	CASSEEWGQDAEQYF	.	TRBV6-1	TRBD1	TRBJ2-7
TGTGCCAGCAGTTTACGGCAGGGGCAGGGTAATTCACCCCTCCACTTT	CASSLRQGQGNSPLHF	.	TRBV28	.	TRBJ1-6